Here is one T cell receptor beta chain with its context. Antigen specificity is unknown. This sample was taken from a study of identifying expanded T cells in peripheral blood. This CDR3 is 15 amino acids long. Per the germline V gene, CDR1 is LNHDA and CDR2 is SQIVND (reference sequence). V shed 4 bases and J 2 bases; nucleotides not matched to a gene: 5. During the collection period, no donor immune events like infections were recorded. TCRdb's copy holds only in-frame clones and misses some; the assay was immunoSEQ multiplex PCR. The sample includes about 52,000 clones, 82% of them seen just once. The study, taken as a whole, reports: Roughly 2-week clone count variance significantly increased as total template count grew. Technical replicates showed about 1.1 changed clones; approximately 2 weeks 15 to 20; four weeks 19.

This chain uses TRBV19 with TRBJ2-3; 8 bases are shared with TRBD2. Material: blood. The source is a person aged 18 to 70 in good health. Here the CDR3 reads CASSKGGGYTDTQYF. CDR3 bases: TGTGCCAGTAGTAAAGGCGGGGGGTACACAGATACGCAGTATTTT.